This TCR beta chain was profiled in a study of CD8 T cells in Susac syndrome. Random hexamers primed reverse transcription of about 0.45 to 1 ug RNA. Across 54 Vbeta and 13 Jbeta, immunoSEQ multiplex PCR amplified TCR beta CDR3. MiXCR was run by TCRdb on the immunoSEQ multiplex PCR reads, yielding one entry per CDR3 protein. The sample includes around 110,000 distinct CDR3 sequences, less than 95% of them seen just once. TEMRA cells underwent FACS enrichment and CD8+ and CD4+ T cells underwent negative isolation. Germline CDR1 is DFQATT and CDR2 is SNEGSKA (reference sequence). The CDR3 is 14 amino acids. V was shortened by 6 bases and J by 2 bases, with 17 bases between the two germline ends.

Sequencing input: CD8+ T cells from PBMCs. The sequence came from a human donor with Susac syndrome. The chain is built from TRBV20-1 and TRBJ2-7; D is perhaps TRBD1 (6 bases). This CDR3 is CSAPRDTVPYEQYF. As DNA, the CDR3 is TGCAGTGCACCCCGGGACACAGTCCCCTACGAGCAGTACTTC.